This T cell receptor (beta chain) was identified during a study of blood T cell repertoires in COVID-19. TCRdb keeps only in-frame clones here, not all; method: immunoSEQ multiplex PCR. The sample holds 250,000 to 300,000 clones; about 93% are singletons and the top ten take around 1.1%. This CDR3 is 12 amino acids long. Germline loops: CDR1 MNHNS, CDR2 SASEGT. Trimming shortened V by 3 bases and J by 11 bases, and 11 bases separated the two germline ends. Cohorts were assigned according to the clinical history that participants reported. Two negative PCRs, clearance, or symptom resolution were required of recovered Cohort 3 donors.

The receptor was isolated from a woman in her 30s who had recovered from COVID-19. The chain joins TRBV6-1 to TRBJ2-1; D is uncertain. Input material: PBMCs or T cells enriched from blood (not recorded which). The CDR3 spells CASSESEVKQFF. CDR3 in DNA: TGTGCCAGCAGTGAGTCCGAGGTGAAGCAGTTCTTC.